The present TCR beta chain was sequenced within a study of OX40 agonist ivuxolimab in advanced cancers. Study information: Six ivuxolimab dose levels, 0.01 to 10 mg/kg, were given intravenously every 2 weeks.

Germline V gene lookup returns CDR1 WSHSY and CDR2 SAAADI. V dropped 7 bases and J dropped 4; count of bases not matched to a gene: 3. This CDR3 comprises 13 residues. Prior autoimmune disease or systemic immunosuppression barred patients. Method: immunoSEQ multiplex PCR; TCRdb's copy keeps in-frame clones and lacks some. In the table there are about 20,000 clones, less than 90% of which are singletons. The sequence came from an adult with an advanced solid tumor such as melanoma, head and neck, liver or kidney cancer. The rearrangement uses TRBV10-2 and TRBJ1-5; TRBD1 aligns across 8 bases. The sample was CD4+ or CD8+ T cells sorted from blood, taken in a trial of the OX40 agonist ivuxolimab. The DNA of the CDR3 is TGCGCCAGCACCCAGGGGGCTAATCAGCCCCAGCATTTT. Its translation: CASTQGANQPQHF.